This T cell receptor beta chain comes out of a study of T cells in Graves' hyperthyroidism and ophthalmopathy (dated by TCRdb to about 2019). For the wider study: Peripheral blood samples were taken at the time of initial diagnosis, prior to any treatment. The 100 discovery patients were divided at random into training and test sets in a 7:3 ratio. Once sampling was done, hyperthyroidism patients were given methimazole at a starting dose of 30 mg daily, whereas ophthalmopathy patients were given high-dose intravenous methylprednisolone. TCR Vbeta CDR3 sequencing of approximately 140 peripheral blood samples (under 45 ophthalmopathy, over 70 hyperthyroidism and about 17 progressor patients) is reported in the paper. In over five Graves' hyperthyroidism patients, the study also compared T-cell repertoires from thyroid tissue with T-cell repertoires from blood. Prospective prediction of ophthalmopathy was tested in an independent validation cohort of 18 to 20 hyperthyroidism patients and around 16 patients who later progressed to ophthalmopathy. TCR V-J signatures able to tell the groups apart were searched for in a discovery cohort of 90 to 100 patients, of whom roughly 42 had Graves' ophthalmopathy and roughly 57 had stable Graves' hyperthyroidism. On the study overall, not on this receptor specifically: No statistical method was used to set the sample size in advance, and investigators knew the group allocation. Most expanded thyroid clonotypes (frequency above 0.001) were also found in blood, which suggests that blood repertoires may mirror thyroid immune responses. In validation, the model predicted progression to ophthalmopathy a median of roughly 6.5 months before onset, with about 67% sensitivity and about 75% specificity. A model built on a 13 V-J signature distinguished ophthalmopathy from stable hyperthyroidism, reaching roughly 88% sensitivity and about 81% specificity in cross-validation and 80%/75% in testing.

The TCR beta CDR3 regions were amplified from RNA transcripts. For the first round of RT-PCR on the TCR CDR3, the HTBI primer set was used together with the Qiagen OneStep RT-PCR kit. The libraries were constructed in a second round of multiplex PCR and then size-selected and purified. The libraries were sequenced on an Illumina HiSeq2000 using paired-end 100 bp reads. On the authors' methods: SOAPnuke was used to process the raw data, throwing out any read that contained adapters or uncalled bases, had a mean Phred below 15, or lacked an exact constant-primer or identifier match. COPE v1.2.5 was used to merge the high-quality paired reads, and each unique nucleotide sequence was defined as a clonotype. MiTCR v1.1 was used to align clonotypes to the IMGT TRBV, TRBD and TRBJ reference segments. Analysis was restricted to V-J combinations with a frequency above 0.0001, which covered 99% to 99.2% of repertoires. A TCS score was defined as the ratio of F50 (clonal expansion) to E x V (chaos), with BLOSUM62-based TCRdist applied between CDR3 peptides within each V-J. Welch's t-statistics and random forest reduced around 550 V-J features to about 12, which were used in a naive Bayes classifier (R e1071). The public reads were reanalyzed by TCRdb: fastp trimming at Q25, MiXCR alignment, in-frame beta chains only. Entries are consolidated by CDR3 protein sequence, retaining the most common genes and DNA. TCRdb, rather than the study authors, made the V and J calls. The sample records hundreds of thousands of distinct CDR3 sequences, more than 11% of which are singletons. 20% to 25% of the sample rests with the top ten.

Graves' hyperthyroidism was defined as stable when no progression to ophthalmopathy occurred over 18 months of follow-up. Hyperthyroidism patients were newly diagnosed, had a disease duration of under 2 months, and were aged 18 to 65 years. Any patient with an uncontrolled infection, another autoimmune disease, pregnancy or lactation was excluded. Diagnoses relied on clinical symptoms, serum thyroxine and TRAb, thyroid ultrasound and orbital computed tomography. PBMCs were separated from under 12 ml of fresh peripheral blood using Ficoll-Paque density gradient centrifugation. Total RNA was extracted using Trizol reagent, and RNA quality was assessed on an Agilent 2100 Bioanalyzer. This clonotype has a handful of counts. Its recognized antigen is unknown. The input lacks base qualities; no much larger clone sits a single base away. From the cysteine up to the phenylalanine, the CDR3 has a length of 15 residues. Only the CDR3 region is kept as DNA, spanning 45 bases read in frame from base 1. Trimming accounts for 1 base at V and 3 bases at J, while the number of junction bases matched to no gene is 4. CDR1 and CDR2 were assigned from the germline V gene (reference sequence) as DFQATT and SNEGSKA.

The clonotype originates from a woman aged 30 to 39 with Graves' hyperthyroidism. The sequenced sample was blood. The chain links TRBV20-1 with TRBJ2-1, with 9 middle bases fitting TRBD2. This receptor has the CDR3 CSARGATSGYNEQFF. The sequenced DNA: TGCAGTGCTAGAGGGGCGACTAGCGGCTACAATGAGCAGTTCTTC.